The 12 T cell receptor beta chains listed next were all sequenced from one sample in a study of cytomegalovirus exposure and HLA in healthy donors. The PCR ran on 60 Vbeta and 13 Jbeta primers. Profiled with immunoSEQ multiplex PCR; TCRdb holds only in-frame clones, not every one. The data show some 200,000 clones, with around 80% seen just once and 2.7% held by the top ten. The sequencing input was PBMCs. These receptors came from a woman aged 55-69 years in good health and CMV-seropositive.

The chain uses TRBV6-5 and TRBJ2-7; D might be TRBD2 (6 bases). This CDR3 has 12 residues. Trimming removed 4 bases at V and 6 bases at J, with 10 bases between. Germline assignment: CDR1 MNHEY and CDR2 SVGAGI. CDR3 protein: CASSSQGLEQYF. The DNA of the CDR3 is TGTGCCAGCAGTTCGCAGGGACTCGAGCAGTACTTC.

The rearrangement joins TRBV7-2 to TRBJ2-7, with TRBD1 identical over 9 bases. Germline V gene sequence: CDR1 SGHTA, CDR2 FQGNSA. This CDR3 has 15 amino acids. Unmatched junction bases numbered 7, after V lost 3 bases and J lost 4 bases. CDR3 residues: CASSLGTGQLYEQYF. The CDR3, as DNA: TGTGCCAGCAGCTTGGGGACAGGGCAACTTTACGAGCAGTACTTC.

The J gene is TRBJ2-7, the V gene TRBV6-1; TRBD2 matches at 7 bases. CDR3 length: 15 amino acids. The germline CDR1 and CDR2 sequences are MNHNS and SASEGT. Losses at the gene ends were 4 bases for V and 4 bases for J; bases not matched to a gene: 10. The CDR3, as DNA: TGTGCCAGCAGTGGCTACCAGGGACTATTTTACGAGCAGTACTTC. Protein product: CASSGYQGLFYEQYF.

The rearrangement uses TRBV30 and TRBJ1-4; D possibly corresponds to TRBD1 (5 bases). Trimming pared 0 bases from V and 3 bases from J, leaving 11 bases between. CDR3 size: 15 residues. The germline V gene has CDR1 GTSNPN and CDR2 SVGIG (reference sequence). The CDR3 here is CAWSVQPTANEKLFF. As DNA, the CDR3 is TGTGCCTGGAGTGTACAACCGACAGCTAATGAAAAACTGTTTTTT.

The genes are TRBV5-1 and TRBJ1-2; TRBD1 might be the D (5 bases). The CDR3 loop spans 13 amino acids. The germline V and J ends were trimmed by 0 bases and 8 bases, with 11 bases remaining between them. CDR1 SGHRS and CDR2 YFSETQ come from the germline V gene. The CDR3 region is CASSLGGGWGYTF. The CDR3 nucleotides are TGCGCCAGCAGCTTGGGCGGGGGATGGGGCTACACCTTC.

This clone was counted between two and nine times. The V gene is TRBV9, the J gene TRBJ2-3, with 8 bases identical to TRBD1. The CDR3 is made up of 15 amino acids. The germline V gene has CDR1 SGDLS and CDR2 YYNGEE. The V segment lost 3 bases and the J segment 3 bases; nucleotides outside the gene matches: 6. Here the CDR3 reads CASSEQGVITDTQYF. CDR3 DNA: TGTGCCAGCAGCGAACAGGGGGTTATTACAGATACGCAGTATTTT.

The chain uses TRBV6-6 and TRBJ1-5, with 8 bases lining up with TRBD1. The CDR3 extends over 16 amino acids. J gave up 6 bases and V 2 bases, and 9 bases lay outside the gene matches. The germline gives CDR1 MNHNY, CDR2 SVGAGI (reference sequence). The CDR3 reads CASSYPGQGLSQPQHF. CDR3 bases: TGTGCCAGCAGTTACCCTGGACAGGGTCTAAGTCAGCCCCAGCATTTT.

The chain recombines TRBV5-4 with TRBJ1-4; D perhaps matches TRBD1 (6 bases). Trimming cost V 1 base and J 4 bases, with 11 bases left between them. The CDR3 extends over 15 amino acids. Looked up from germline, CDR1 is SGHNT and CDR2 is YYREEE (reference sequence). CDR3: CASSLNLGGNEKLFF. The CDR3 nucleotides are TGTGCCAGCAGCTTGAATTTAGGGGGTAATGAAAAACTGTTTTTT.

This clone was counted a few times. V is TRBV18 and J is TRBJ2-1, with 14 bases that match TRBD2. Unmatched junction bases numbered 4, after V lost 3 bases and J lost 9 bases. Germline V CDR1 and CDR2: KGHSH, LQKENI. The CDR3 length is 15 residues. The CDR3 loop is CASSPTSGGAAEQFF. CDR3 DNA sequence: TGTGCCAGCTCACCGACTAGCGGGGGGGCAGCTGAGCAGTTCTTC. The full variable domain, its missing parts supplied by reference TRBV18 and TRBJ2-1, is NAGVMQNPRHLVRRRGQEARLRCSPMKGHSHVYWYRQLPEEGLKFMVYLQKENIIDESGMPKERFSAEFPKEGPSILRIQQVVRGDSAAYFCASSPTSGGAAEQFFGPGTRLTVL.

This clone was detected once. The chain is built from TRBV5-4 and TRBJ1-1; TRBD1 aligns across 7 bases. V was pared by 4 bases and J by 0 bases, with 6 bases of the junction left unmatched. The length of the CDR3 is 15 residues. Germline loops: CDR1 SGHNT, CDR2 YYREEE (reference sequence). The CDR3 coding sequence is TGTGCCAGCAGCCAGCCGGGACAGATGAACACTGAAGCTTTCTTT. This encodes CASSQPGQMNTEAFF.

The J gene is TRBJ2-1, the V gene TRBV30; TRBD1 matches at 7 bases. V lost 8 bases, J lost 9 bases, and 7 bases stayed unmatched. This CDR3 contains 11 residues. Per the germline V gene, CDR1 is GTSNPN and CDR2 is SVGIG (reference sequence). DNA for the CDR3: TGTGCCCTAAGTAGGGGGCCTGAGCAGTTCTTC. It encodes CALSRGPEQFF. Using reference TRBV30 and TRBJ2-1 for the parts outside the CDR3, the full variable domain is SQTIHQWPATLVQPVGSPLSLECTVEGTSNPNLYWYRQAAGRGLQLLFYSVGIGQISSEVPQNLSASRPQDRQFILSSKKLLLSDSGFYLCALSRGPEQFFGPGTRLTVL.

The chain carries TRBV6-5 and TRBJ1-2, with D possibly matching TRBD1 (5 bases). CDR1 and CDR2 from the germline V gene are MNHEY and SVGAGI. The CDR3 totals 14 residues. V gave up 0 bases and J gave up 2 bases, with 7 bases separating them. Written as DNA, the CDR3 is TGTGCCAGCAGTTACTCGAGACAGAACTATGGCTACACCTTC. This codes for CASSYSRQNYGYTF.